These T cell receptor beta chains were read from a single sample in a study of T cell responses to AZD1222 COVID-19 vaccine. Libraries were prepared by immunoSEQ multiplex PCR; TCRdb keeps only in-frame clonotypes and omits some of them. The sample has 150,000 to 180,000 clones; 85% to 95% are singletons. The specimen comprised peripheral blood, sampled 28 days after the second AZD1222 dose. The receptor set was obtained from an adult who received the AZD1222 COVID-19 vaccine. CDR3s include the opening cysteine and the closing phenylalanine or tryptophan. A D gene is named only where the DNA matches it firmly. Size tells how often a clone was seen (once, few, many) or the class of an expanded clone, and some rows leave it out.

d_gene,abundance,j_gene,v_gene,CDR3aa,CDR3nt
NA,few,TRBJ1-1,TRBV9,CASSGDSDTEAFF,TGTGCCAGCAGTGGAGACAGCGACACTGAAGCTTTCTTT
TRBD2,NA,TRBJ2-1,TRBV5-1,CASSHGLAESSYNEQFF,TGCGCCAGCAGCCACGGACTAGCGGAGAGCTCCTACAATGAGCAGTTCTTC
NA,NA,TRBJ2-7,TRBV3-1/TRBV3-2,CASSQGGIHEQYF,TGTGCCAGCAGCCAGGGGGGCATCCACGAGCAGTACTTC
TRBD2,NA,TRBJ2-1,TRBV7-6,CASSALAGVGKSYNEQFF,TGTGCCAGCAGCGCTCTAGCGGGAGTTGGCAAGTCCTACAATGAGCAGTTCTTC
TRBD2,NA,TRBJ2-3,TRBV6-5,CASSPGGGTDTQYF,TGTGCCAGCAGCCCGGGGGGGGGCACAGATACGCAGTATTTT
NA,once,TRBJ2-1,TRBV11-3,CASSSHPVGTNEQFF,TGTGCCAGCAGCTCCCACCCAGTAGGTACGAATGAGCAGTTCTTC
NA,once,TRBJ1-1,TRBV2,CASTLGSANTEAFF,TGTGCCAGCACCCTGGGGTCAGCGAACACTGAAGCTTTCTTT
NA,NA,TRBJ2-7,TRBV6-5,CASSDSRGASYEQYF,TGTGCCAGCAGCGACAGTCGTGGAGCTTCCTACGAGCAGTACTTC
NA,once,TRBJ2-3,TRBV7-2,CASRPLGGRADTQYF,TGTGCCAGCAGACCCCTCGGGGGCCGTGCAGATACGCAGTATTTT
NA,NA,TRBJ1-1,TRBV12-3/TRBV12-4,CASSFATLEGAFF,TGTGCCAGCAGTTTCGCCACCTTGGAGGGAGCTTTCTTT
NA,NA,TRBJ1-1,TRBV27,CASRRTGTNMNTEAFF,TGTGCCAGCAGGAGGACCGGGACCAATATGAACACTGAAGCTTTCTTT
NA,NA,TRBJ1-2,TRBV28,CASSLGALQGSAHGYTF,TGTGCCAGCAGTTTGGGGGCCCTACAGGGATCGGCCCATGGCTACACCTTC
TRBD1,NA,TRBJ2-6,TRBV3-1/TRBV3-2,CASSHLGQSSGANVLTF,TGTGCCAGCAGCCACCTGGGACAGAGCTCTGGGGCCAACGTCCTGACTTTC
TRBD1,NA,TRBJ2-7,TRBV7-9,CASSLEGQGAWEQYF,TGTGCCAGCAGCTTAGAAGGACAGGGGGCTTGGGAGCAGTACTTC
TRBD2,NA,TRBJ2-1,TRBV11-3,CASSLDWPPGGGTYNEQFF,TGTGCCAGCAGCTTAGATTGGCCTCCGGGGGGAGGAACCTACAATGAGCAGTTCTTC
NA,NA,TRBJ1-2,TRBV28,CASSLLNLSYGYTF,TGTGCCAGCAGTCTCTTAAACCTCAGCTATGGCTACACCTTC
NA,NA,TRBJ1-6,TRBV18,CASSPAERDNSPLHF,TGTGCCAGCTCACCAGCAGAGCGTGATAATTCACCCCTCCACTTT
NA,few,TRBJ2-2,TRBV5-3,CAGSGAGELFF,TGTGCCGGATCAGGAGCCGGGGAGCTGTTTTTT
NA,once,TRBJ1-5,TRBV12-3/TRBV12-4,CASSLFGNQPQHF,TGTGCCAGCAGTTTATTCGGCAATCAGCCCCAGCATTTT
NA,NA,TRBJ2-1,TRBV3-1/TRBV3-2,CASSPPRTALSYNEQFF,TGTGCCAGCAGCCCACCCCGGACCGCTCTCTCCTACAATGAGCAGTTCTTC
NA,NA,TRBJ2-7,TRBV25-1,CASSEYGTAYF,TGTGCCAGCAGTGAATATGGAACGGCGTACTTC
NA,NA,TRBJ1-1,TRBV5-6,CASRPGQLNTEAFF,TGTGCCAGCAGACCTGGACAGTTGAACACTGAAGCTTTCTTT
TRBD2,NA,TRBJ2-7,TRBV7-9,CASSHSGGSYEQYF,TGTGCCAGCAGCCACAGCGGGGGCTCCTACGAGCAGTACTTC
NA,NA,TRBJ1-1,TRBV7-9,CASSLFGMTNTEAFF,TGTGCCAGCAGCTTATTTGGTATGACGAATACTGAAGCTTTCTTT
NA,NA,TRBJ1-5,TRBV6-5,CASSSSGFGNQPQHF,TGTGCCAGCAGTTCCTCAGGGTTTGGCAATCAGCCCCAGCATTTT
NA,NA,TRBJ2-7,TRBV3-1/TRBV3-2,CASSQDREQYF,TGTGCCAGCAGCCAAGACCGCGAGCAGTACTTC
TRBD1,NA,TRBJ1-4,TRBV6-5,CASRDPGGEDEKLFF,TGTGCCAGCAGGGATCCAGGGGGCGAGGATGAAAAACTGTTTTTT
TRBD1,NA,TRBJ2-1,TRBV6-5,CASSYSGTGFNEQFF,TGTGCCAGCAGTTACTCCGGGACAGGGTTCAATGAGCAGTTCTTC